This entry lists 16 T cell receptor beta chains sequenced from one sample in a study of siplizumab effects on memory and regulatory T cells (dated by TCRdb to between 2018 and 2021). The library was made by the immunoSEQ multiplex PCR assay. The immuneACCESS repertoire file appears here via TCRdb, limited to in-frame rearrangements. These files lack a portion of the clones; in checked studies, under half of the deficit traces to unresolved V genes, and the cause of the others is not known. The sample table shows about 69,000 clones, and around nine tenths are seen once. The ten largest make up roughly 1.7% of the sample. Sequencing was performed on Tregs sorted from blood. The origin of the receptors is a human donor in good health.

This clone has just one count. The chain carries TRBV28 and TRBJ2-7, with D hard to call. V lost 9 bases, J lost 2 bases, and 8 bases lay in between. Germline V gene sequence: CDR1 MDHEN, CDR2 SYDVKM. The CDR3 totals 11 residues. In nucleotides, the CDR3 is TGTGCCAGTAGAAGCCCCTACGAGCAGTACTTC. Its protein is CASRSPYEQYF.

The chain uses TRBV6-5 and TRBJ2-7; 13 bases fit TRBD2. V gave up 2 bases and J gave up 6 bases; unmatched junction bases: 4. Germline values: CDR1 MNHEY, CDR2 SVGAGI. The CDR3 runs to 15 residues. The CDR3 sequence is CASSYPGLAGAEQYF. In nucleotides, the CDR3 is TGTGCCAGCAGTTACCCTGGACTAGCGGGAGCCGAGCAGTACTTC.

The chain links TRBV6-5 to TRBJ1-5, with 11 bases matching TRBD1. Germline CDR1 is MNHEY and CDR2 is SVGAGI. This CDR3 contains 15 residues. Trimming at V came to 5 bases and at J to 5 bases, leaving 5 bases not matched to a gene. This CDR3 reads CASSTRTGGDQPQHF. Here the CDR3 DNA reads TGTGCCAGCAGTACGCGGACAGGGGGCGATCAGCCCCAGCATTTT.

The chain uses TRBV6-1 and TRBJ1-3; D is uncertain. From germline, CDR1 is MNHNS and CDR2 SASEGT. With 4 bases removed from V and 7 bases from J, the gap between germline ends came to 8 bases. This CDR3 has 12 residues. The CDR3 here is CASSAKVNTIYF. In DNA, the CDR3 is TGTGCCAGCAGTGCCAAAGTCAACACCATATATTTT.

This clone was counted a single time. The chain combines TRBV5-5 with TRBJ2-7; D gene uncertain. Trimming removed 6 bases from V and 7 bases from J, with 11 bases in between. Germline-derived CDR1 and CDR2 are SGHKS and YYEKEE (reference sequence). The CDR3 length is 11 residues. This CDR3 reads CASTPLGEQYF. DNA for the CDR3: TGTGCCAGCACCCCCTTAGGGGAGCAGTACTTC. The full variable domain, rest sourced from reference TRBV5-5 and TRBJ2-7, is DAGVTQSPTHLIKTRGQQVTLRCSPISGHKSVSWYQQVLGQGPQFIFQYYEKEERGRGNFPDRFSARQFPNYSSELNVNALLLGDSALYLCASTPLGEQYFGPGTRLTVT.

The rearrangement joins TRBV5-1 to TRBJ1-4; 7 bases map to TRBD1. Trimming at V came to 2 bases and at J to 7 bases, leaving 11 bases not matched to a gene. The CDR3 has 16 amino acids. Germline loops: CDR1 SGHRS, CDR2 YFSETQ. CDR3 sequence (DNA): TGCGCCAGCAGCTTTGGCGGGACAGAGTGGATTGAAAAACTGTTTTTT. It specifies CASSFGGTEWIEKLFF.

The V call is TRBV5-1, the J call TRBJ2-1; 7 bases line up with TRBD2. Per germline, CDR1 SGHRS and CDR2 YFSETQ. The CDR3 consists of 13 residues. V gave up 6 bases and J gave up 10 bases; unmatched junction bases: 10. DNA of the CDR3: TGCGCCAGCACGGGCAGGGAGGGAGGGGAGCAGTTCTTC. Translation gives CASTGREGGEQFF.

The sample holds one count of this clone. The rearrangement joins TRBV9 to TRBJ1-2, with 12 positions matching TRBD1. The germline gives CDR1 SGDLS, CDR2 YYNGEE. Trimming cost V 3 bases and J 8 bases; bases outside gene matches: 5. The CDR3 covers 14 residues. This CDR3 is CASSAGQGAGGYTF. The CDR3 DNA follows: TGTGCCAGCAGCGCGGGACAGGGGGCAGGAGGCTACACCTTC.

This clone was recorded a few times. The chain links TRBV2 to TRBJ1-5; no firm D call. Germline V gene sequence: CDR1 SNHLY, CDR2 FYNNEI. The CDR3 consists of 14 residues. V was shortened by 2 bases and J by 7 bases, with 12 bases between the two germline ends. CDR3 loop: CASSESYNNQPQHF. The DNA of the CDR3 is TGTGCCAGCAGTGAATCGTACAATAACCAGCCCCAGCATTTT.

The chain is built from TRBV10-3 and TRBJ1-1; a weak D match, TRBD1 (6 bases). This CDR3 region has 13 residues. In germline, CDR1 is ENHRY, CDR2 SYGVKD. V lost 2 bases and J lost 4, with 8 bases in between. CDR3 sequence reads: CAISEGRGTEAFF. The CDR3 nucleotides are TGTGCCATCAGTGAGGGCAGGGGCACTGAAGCTTTCTTT.

The V and J genes are TRBV5-1 and TRBJ2-7, with D hard to call. Germline loops: CDR1 SGHRS, CDR2 YFSETQ. CDR3 size: 12 residues. V was pared by 0 bases and J by 2 bases, with 3 bases between. In DNA, the CDR3 is TGCGCCAGCAGCTTGGACACCTACGAGCAGTACTTC. Translation gives CASSLDTYEQYF.

V usage is TRBV29-1 and J usage is TRBJ2-3; no definite D call. V gave up 4 bases and J gave up 1 base, with 0 bases separating them. The CDR3 covers 10 residues. The germline gives CDR1 SQVTM, CDR2 ANQGSEA. CDR3 sequence (DNA): TGCAGCGTTGGCACAGATACGCAGTATTTT. Its translation is CSVGTDTQYF.

This sequence joins TRBV4-1 and TRBJ2-3, with D possibly TRBD1 on 6 matching bases. Germline V gene sequence: CDR1 MGHRA, CDR2 YSYEKL. CDR3 size: 15 residues. Trimming cost V 1 base and J 4 bases, with 12 bases left between them. The DNA of the CDR3 is TGCGCCAGCAGCCAAGTTAGCACAGGGTCAGATACGCAGTATTTT. It yields the protein CASSQVSTGSDTQYF.

This clone was observed a few times. The chain combines TRBV9 with TRBJ2-1; D gene uncertain. The CDR3 runs to 13 residues. The germline gives CDR1 SGDLS, CDR2 YYNGEE. Trimming cost V 3 bases and J 1 base, with 5 bases left between them. The CDR3: CASSGGSYNEQFF. CDR3 in DNA: TGTGCCAGCAGCGGTGGTTCCTACAATGAGCAGTTCTTC.

V gene TRBV5-1 combines with J gene TRBJ2-3; 13 bases line up with TRBD2. The germline V gene encodes CDR1 SGHRS and CDR2 YFSETQ. V dropped 0 bases and J dropped 5; count of bases not matched to a gene: 6. This CDR3 has 17 residues. The CDR3 region is CASSLEGLAGAVDTQYF. In DNA form, the CDR3 reads TGCGCCAGCAGCTTGGAAGGACTAGCGGGAGCGGTAGATACGCAGTATTTT.

Ten or more counts support this clone. V and J are TRBV28 and TRBJ1-5, with TRBD1 as a possible D gene (6 bases). The CDR3 has 15 residues. Between the trimmed V and J ends, which lost 3 bases and 3 bases, there was a span of 12 bases. Germline V lookup: CDR1 MDHEN, CDR2 SYDVKM. The CDR3 DNA is TGTGCCAGCAGTTTCCGAGGACAGATCAATCAGCCCCAGCATTTT. This gives the protein CASSFRGQINQPQHF.